This T cell receptor (beta chain) originates from a study of shared clonotypes between healthy human individuals. Study-wide findings and caveats: The genetic and exposure-history diversity represented was limited by few donors.

Donors were healthy HIV-negative adults without recently reported acute infections or vaccinations. Division of CD4+ cells produced a CD45RA+ naive subset and a CD45RA-negative memory subset. This table comes from immunoSEQ multiplex PCR, and its TCRdb copy is limited to in-frame clones, with some not included. The data contain 2 million to 2.5 million clones, approximately 90% of them singletons. Comments on this clone: The antigen is undetermined. The sample contains more than one DNA sequence encoding this CDR3.

V shed 7 bases and J 1 base; nucleotides not matched to a gene: 2. The CDR3 sequence is 13 residues long. Germline CDR1 is SNHLY and CDR2 is FYNNEI. The chain is built from TRBV2 and TRBJ2-3; 7 bases match TRBD2. This receptor was identified in a man in his late teens or twenties in good health. Some clones in this sample may be carry-over from other donors' samples. Sequenced material: naive CD4+ T cells from PBMCs. Documented subset: CD45RA+ positively selected. The CDR3 sequence is CASTREGTDTQYF. The CDR3 DNA reads TGTGCCAGCACCCGGGAGGGCACAGATACGCAGTATTTT.